This T cell receptor beta chain stems from a study of CD8 T cells in ankylosing spondylitis. Notes on the study in general: Disease-linked clones proved CD8+ and comparatively uncommon in peripheral blood. Some motif variants had been reported before (in reactive arthritis synovial fluid and blood). Made up of under ten highly homologous variants, a TCR beta motif appeared characteristic of ankylosing spondylitis blood.

This clonotype was seen repeatedly, ten times or more. Its antigen is currently unknown. The V gene's germline CDR1 is LNHNV and CDR2 YYDKDF (reference sequence). CDR3 length: 13 residues. The germline V and J ends were trimmed by 0 bases and 4 bases, with 6 bases remaining between them. By quantitative 5'-RACE with molecular barcodes, the TCR beta libraries were made. TCRdb recomputed calls from the 5' RACE reads with MiXCR, one row per CDR3 protein. The sample lists around 150,000 distinct CDR3 sequences; around 10% were seen once. This sequence was found in a male donor with ankylosing spondylitis or in good health (not recorded which). This chain uses TRBV15 with TRBJ2-5; D gene unclear. The sample comprised blood, either unsorted or a sorted T cell fraction (not recorded which). In DNA form, the CDR3 reads TGTGCCACCAGCAGAGATTTGGGAGAGACCCAGTACTTC. This gives the protein CATSRDLGETQYF.